The source of this TCR beta chain is a study of T cell responses to AZD1222 COVID-19 vaccine. The CDR3 spans 13 residues. Germline assignment: CDR1 LNHDA and CDR2 SQIVND (reference sequence). The ends were cut back, 2 bases at V and 5 bases at J, with 9 bases in the middle. A single count supports this clone. Libraries were prepared by immunoSEQ multiplex PCR; TCRdb keeps only in-frame clonotypes and omits some of them. Among 100,000 to 150,000 clones listed, more than 70% were seen once. The receptor's source is an adult in good health. V and J are TRBV19 and TRBJ1-1; D call uncertain. Sample: peripheral blood, taken on day 0 of AZD1222 vaccination. Here the CDR3 DNA reads TGTGCCAGTAGTATACCCACGGTGACTGAAGCTTTCTTT. This gives the protein CASSIPTVTEAFF.